This entry lists 9 T cell receptor beta chains sequenced from one sample in a study of HIV-infected patients and healthy controls. Reverse transcription used around 500 ng RNA and constant-region primers for alpha and beta. Separate chain-specific third strand synthesis with multiplexing indices produced the alpha and beta libraries. TCRdb redid the calling of the 5' RACE reads with MiXCR, one entry per CDR3 protein. The sample holds some 11,000 distinct CDR3 sequences; around a tenth are singletons and the top ten take 23%. All unsorted peripheral T cells were captured because whole blood was used without fractionation. The sequencing used blood, collected before antiretroviral therapy. These receptors originate from an adult with HIV infection. The donor label of this sample is uncertain.

This clonotype is labeled as medium-sized (0.01 to 0.1%). This sequence joins TRBV6-2 or TRBV6-3 and TRBJ2-2; weak D call: TRBD2 (6 bases). Germline values: CDR1 MNHEY, CDR2 SVGEGT. The CDR3 is made up of 15 amino acids. V lost 0 bases to trimming and J lost 2 bases, with 7 bases between them. The CDR3 DNA follows: TGTGCCAGCAGTTACTCCGGACTAAACACCGGGGAGCTGTTTTTT. Encoded protein: CASSYSGLNTGELFF.

Many counts were recorded for this clonotype. CDR3 coding DNA: TGTGCCAGCAGTTTATCAGGGACCATTGTCGGGTCTTTTCAGCCCCAGCATTTT. Its protein is CASSLSGTIVGSFQPQHF. The rearrangement links TRBV27 to TRBJ1-5, with D perhaps matching TRBD1 (5 bases). This CDR3 spans 18 amino acids. Germline CDR1 MNHEY, CDR2 SMNVEV (reference sequence). V dropped 0 bases and J dropped 6 bases, with 21 bases sitting between them.

This clonotype has only a few counts. The chain combines TRBV14 with TRBJ1-1; no definite D call. The V gene lost 4 bases and the J gene lost 9 bases, with 21 bases spanning the gap. The CDR3 sequence is 15 residues long. In germline, CDR1 is SGHDN, CDR2 FVKESK. CDR3 sequence: CASSPPAEDLWQAFF. In DNA, the CDR3 is TGTGCCAGCAGCCCCCCGGCGGAGGACCTTTGGCAAGCTTTCTTT. Full variable domain (remainder filled in from reference TRBV14 and TRBJ1-1): EAGVTQFPSHSVIEKGQTVTLRCDPISGHDNLYWYRRVMGKEIKFLLHFVKESKQDESGMPNNRFLAERTGGTYSTLKVQPAELEDSGVYFCASSPPAEDLWQAFFGQGTRLTVV.

This clonotype was found many times. The rearrangement joins TRBV2 to TRBJ1-4, with D possibly being TRBD1 (6 bases). This CDR3 is 13 amino acids long. With 7 bases removed from V and 8 bases from J, the gap between germline ends came to 14 bases. Per germline, CDR1 SNHLY and CDR2 FYNNEI. In DNA form, the CDR3 reads TGTGCCAGCATCCTCGACGGGGGCGAAAAACTGTTTTTT. Translated, it gives CASILDGGEKLFF. Full variable domain (remainder filled in from reference TRBV2 and TRBJ1-4): EPEVTQTPSHQVTQMGQEVILRCVPISNHLYFYWYRQILGQKVEFLVSFYNNEISEKSEIFDDQFSVERPDGSNFTLKIRSTKLEDSAMYFCASILDGGEKLFFGSGTQLSVL.

This clonotype was counted ten times or more. The rearrangement links TRBV29-1 to TRBJ2-5; the D gene is possibly TRBD2 (6 bases). This CDR3 contains 12 residues. Germline-derived CDR1 and CDR2 are SQVTM and ANQGSEA. The V gene lost 7 bases and the J gene lost 0 bases, with 9 bases spanning the gap. The CDR3 here is CSGRLDQETQYF. In nucleotides, the CDR3 is TGCAGCGGGAGACTAGACCAAGAGACCCAGTACTTC.

This chain joins TRBV20-1 and TRBJ1-4, with no clear D. This CDR3 spans 13 amino acids. Germline lookup yields CDR1 DFQATT and CDR2 SNEGSKA (reference sequence). Between the trimmed V and J ends, which lost 5 bases and 8 bases, there was a span of 15 bases. The CDR3 is CSALKWGLEKLFF. The CDR3, as DNA: TGCAGTGCTCTCAAATGGGGATTGGAAAAACTGTTTTTT.

This clonotype has a count of ten or more. V gene TRBV10-3 combines with J gene TRBJ2-7, with D possibly TRBD1 on 6 matching bases. Germline CDR1 and CDR2: ENHRY and SYGVKD. There are 14 residues in the CDR3. V lost 5 bases and J lost 6, with 17 bases in between. CDR3 nucleotides: TGTGCCATCAGTCCCGCGACAGGCGCGGCCGAGCAGTACTTC. It is translated as CAISPATGAAEQYF.

This clonotype was picked up many times. The chain joins TRBV5-6 to TRBJ2-3, with TRBD2 matching over 12 bases. The junction had 4 bases not matched to a gene; V was cut back by 1 base and J by 1 base. CDR3 length: 17 amino acids. Germline V gene data show CDR1 as SGHDT and CDR2 as YYEEEE. CDR3 loop: CASSLMRLAGGTDTQYF. For the CDR3, the DNA is TGTGCCAGCAGCTTGATGAGACTAGCGGGGGGCACAGATACGCAGTATTTT.

This clonotype was counted at least ten times. The chain uses TRBV19 and TRBJ2-7; 7 nucleotides line up with TRBD1. The CDR3 has 15 amino acids. V dropped 5 bases and J dropped 1; count of bases not matched to a gene: 8. Germline CDR1 is LNHDA and CDR2 is SQIVND (reference sequence). The CDR3 nucleotides are TGTGCCAGTAGTCCAAGACAGGGTTCGTCCTACGAGCAGTACTTC. It translates to CASSPRQGSSYEQYF.